The 17 T cell receptor beta chains given below trace back to one sample, sequenced in a study of OX40 agonist ivuxolimab in advanced cancers. Sequenced by immunoSEQ multiplex PCR; TCRdb stores in-frame clones only, minus some. The sample holds tens of thousands of clones, around 90% seen once. The starting material was CD4+ or CD8+ T cells sorted from blood, obtained in a trial of the OX40 agonist ivuxolimab. Source of these receptors: an adult with an advanced solid tumor such as melanoma, head and neck, liver or kidney cancer.

The chain couples TRBV9 to TRBJ2-1; D assignment may be TRBD1 or TRBD2 (6 bases each). Germline V gene lookup returns CDR1 SGDLS and CDR2 YYNGEE. Trimming removed 2 bases at V and 7 bases at J, with 22 bases between. The CDR3 is 17 residues long. The CDR3 here is CASSVSVGGRIGNEQFF. CDR3 in DNA: TGTGCCAGCAGCGTCTCCGTTGGGGGGCGGATCGGGAATGAGCAGTTCTTC. The variable domain in full, with the rest retrieved from reference TRBV9 and TRBJ2-1, is DSGVTQTPKHLITATGQRVTLRCSPRSGDLSVYWYQQSLDQGLQFLIQYYNGEERAKGNILERFSAQQFPDLHSELNLSSLELGDSALYFCASSVSVGGRIGNEQFFGPGTRLTVL.

The table lists this clone with a few counts. V is TRBV4-2 and J is TRBJ1-2; D remains ambiguous. CDR1 is LGHNA, CDR2 YNFKEQ, per germline. The CDR3 is 13 amino acids. V was shortened by 4 bases and J by 4 bases, with 10 bases between the two germline ends. This CDR3 reads CASSRDGPYGYTF. The CDR3 coding sequence is TGTGCCAGCAGCCGAGACGGTCCCTATGGCTACACCTTC.

The J gene is TRBJ2-5, the V gene TRBV18; maybe TRBD1 (6 bases). V lost 0 bases to trimming and J lost 9 bases, with 17 bases between them. Germline V gene sequence: CDR1 KGHSH, CDR2 LQKENI. The CDR3 runs to 15 residues. CDR3 loop: CASSPPAGATLAQYF. DNA for the CDR3: TGTGCCAGCTCACCACCCGCAGGGGCCACGTTGGCCCAGTACTTC.

CDR3: CASRERDGNQPQHF. CDR3 DNA sequence: TGTGCCAGCAGAGAGCGGGACGGCAATCAGCCCCAGCATTTT. V is TRBV6-1 and J is TRBJ1-5; a weak D match, TRBD1 (5 bases). The CDR3 is 14 amino acids. V lost 6 bases and J 2 bases, leaving 11 bases between the germline ends. CDR1 is MNHNS and CDR2 is SASEGT in the germline V gene.

The chain recombines TRBV5-8 with TRBJ1-5, with TRBD1 matching over 8 bases. Germline CDR1 SGHTS, CDR2 YDEGEE. The CDR3 covers 16 residues. The J segment lost 6 bases and the V segment lost 4 bases, leaving 12 bases of the junction unmatched. The CDR3 DNA reads as TGTGCCAGCAGCGACGGGGCAGGGGGCGCAAGTCAGCCCCAGCATTTT. Translation: CASSDGAGGASQPQHF. Full variable domain (remainder filled in from reference TRBV5-8 and TRBJ1-5): EAGVTQSPTHLIKTRGQQATLRCSPISGHTSVYWYQQALGLGLQFLLWYDEGEERNRGNFPPRFSGRQFPNYSSELNVNALELEDSALYLCASSDGAGGASQPQHFGDGTRLSIL.

CDR3 sequence (DNA): TGTGCCAGCAGTGAAATCGCCAGGGCAGCCTCCTACGAGCAGTACTTC. Translated, it gives CASSEIARAASYEQYF. This chain connects TRBV6-1 to TRBJ2-7, with D maybe TRBD1 (5 bases). The CDR3 extends over 16 amino acids. Germline V gene sequence: CDR1 MNHNS, CDR2 SASEGT. Trimming cost V 2 bases and J 0 bases, with 14 bases left between them.

The V call is TRBV2, the J call TRBJ2-7, with 12 bases fitting TRBD2. The CDR3 is made up of 15 amino acids. Trimming at V came to 1 base and at J to 4 bases, leaving 2 bases not matched to a gene. Germline V lookup: CDR1 SNHLY, CDR2 FYNNEI. CDR3 in DNA: TGTGCCAGCAGTGAAGTACTAGCGGGAGGTTACGAGCAGTACTTC. Its protein is CASSEVLAGGYEQYF.

This chain uses TRBV6-6 with TRBJ1-2; D gene uncertain. The CDR3 is made up of 11 amino acids. Per germline, CDR1 MNHNY and CDR2 SVGAGI (reference sequence). The V and J ends lost 11 bases and 2 bases respectively, with 9 bases between them. The DNA of the CDR3 is TGTGCCGCACGGGGAAACTATGGCTACACCTTC. Protein product: CAARGNYGYTF.

The chain carries TRBV5-5 and TRBJ2-5; maybe TRBD2 (6 bases). CDR1 and CDR2 from the germline V gene are SGHKS and YYEKEE (reference sequence). The ends were cut back, 3 bases at V and 2 bases at J, with 14 bases in the middle. This CDR3 is 15 amino acids long. The CDR3 nucleotides read TGTGCCAGCAGCTACACCGGGACTCCGCAAGAGACCCAGTACTTC. This gives the protein CASSYTGTPQETQYF.

This chain joins TRBV7-9 and TRBJ2-1, with TRBD2 matching over 7 bases. The V and J ends lost 6 bases and 0 bases, in that order; junction bases with no gene match: 5. The germline V gene encodes CDR1 SEHNR and CDR2 FQNEAQ (reference sequence). The CDR3 totals 15 residues. CDR3: CASSSSGTSYNEQFF. The CDR3 nucleotides are TGTGCCAGCAGTTCGAGCGGGACCTCCTACAATGAGCAGTTCTTC.

V is TRBV27 and J is TRBJ2-5, with D uncertain. Germline V gives CDR1 MNHEY, CDR2 SMNVEV (reference sequence). V lost 6 bases to trimming and J lost 1 base, with 12 bases between them. The CDR3 runs to 14 residues. DNA of the CDR3: TGTGCCAGCAGGCTGCACGGATCCCAAGAGACCCAGTACTTC. Its translation: CASRLHGSQETQYF.

The chain carries TRBV7-2 and TRBJ2-7, with 10 bases lining up with TRBD1. Trimming cost V 7 bases and J 0 bases; bases outside gene matches: 6. Germline-derived CDR1 and CDR2 are SGHTA and FQGNSA. The CDR3 has 15 amino acids. CDR3 sequence reads: CASNKRTGGSYEQYF. CDR3 sequence (DNA): TGTGCCAGCAACAAAAGGACAGGGGGCTCCTACGAGCAGTACTTC.

In its sample, this clone was seen once. This chain connects TRBV5-1 to TRBJ1-1; tentative D call: TRBD1 (5 bases). Germline CDR1 and CDR2: SGHRS and YFSETQ. The CDR3 is 14 amino acids. Trimming pared 0 bases from V and 5 bases from J, leaving 11 bases between. Here the CDR3 DNA reads TGCGCCAGCAGCTTGGGGGGGTCGTGGACTGAAGCTTTCTTT. The encoded protein is CASSLGGSWTEAFF.

The chain carries TRBV6-1 and TRBJ1-2; 12 bases agree with TRBD1. Germline CDR1 MNHNS, CDR2 SASEGT. The junction had 5 bases not matched to a gene; V was cut back by 11 bases and J by 4 bases. The CDR3 is 13 amino acids. This CDR3 reads CAGTGGGSYGYTF. The CDR3 DNA reads TGTGCCGGGACAGGGGGCGGAAGCTATGGCTACACCTTC.

This chain joins TRBV7-8 and TRBJ1-1; D may be TRBD1 (5 bases). The CDR3 covers 14 residues. Germline V gives CDR1 SGHVS, CDR2 FQNEAQ. V dropped 4 bases and J dropped 1 base, with 10 bases sitting between them. Here the CDR3 reads CASSSGHSNTEAFF. For the CDR3, the DNA is TGTGCCAGCAGCTCAGGGCATTCGAACACTGAAGCTTTCTTT.

This clone was observed once. This chain links TRBV5-4 with TRBJ2-5; TRBD2 matches 11 bases. The J segment lost 3 bases and the V segment lost 1 base, leaving 2 bases of the junction unmatched. This CDR3 region has 15 residues. Germline loops: CDR1 SGHNT, CDR2 YYREEE (reference sequence). The CDR3 DNA reads TGTGCCAGCAGCTTGCTGGGACTAGCGGAAGAGACCCAGTACTTC. The encoded protein is CASSLLGLAEETQYF.

J is TRBJ2-7 and V is TRBV5-4, with a possible D match to TRBD2 (6 bases). Per germline, CDR1 SGHNT and CDR2 YYREEE (reference sequence). Between the trimmed V and J ends, which lost 2 bases and 5 bases, there was a span of 11 bases. The length of the CDR3 is 13 residues. CDR3: CASSFGGNNEQYF. The CDR3 bases are TGTGCCAGCAGCTTTGGAGGGAACAACGAGCAGTACTTC.